This T cell receptor beta chain was documented in a study of OX40 agonist ivuxolimab in advanced cancers. This clone was detected once. The CDR3 length is 16 residues. Germline loops: CDR1 ENHRY, CDR2 SYGVKD. Trimming took 2 bases from V and 6 from J, leaving 16 bases between them. Generated by immunoSEQ multiplex PCR, the TCRdb table keeps only in-frame clones and is missing some. In the table there are 60,000 to 85,000 clones, over 80% of which are singletons. The sequence came from an adult with an advanced solid tumor such as melanoma, head and neck, liver or kidney cancer. The chain employs TRBV10-3 and TRBJ2-2; D unclear. The sample in question was CD4+ or CD8+ T cells sorted from blood, obtained in a trial of the OX40 agonist ivuxolimab. The CDR3 spells CAISERSKDPAGELFF. Here the CDR3 DNA reads TGTGCCATCAGTGAGAGGAGTAAAGACCCTGCCGGGGAGCTGTTTTTT.